This T cell receptor beta chain was observed in a study of Tregs in tolerant kidney transplant recipients. Study-wide background: Mixed chimerism was transient after nonmyeloablative marrow transplants from related graft donors. Overall study results and limits: Donor-specific Treg expansion exceeded global Treg expansion in tolerant patients, suggesting antigen drive. Activated donor B cell expansion appeared to reveal the most relevant donor-specific TCRbeta repertoire.

V was pared by 3 bases and J by 1 base, with 5 bases of the junction left unmatched. The CDR3 runs 15 residues. Germline V gene data show CDR1 as SGHTA and CDR2 as FQGNSA. As concerns this clone: Antigen unknown.

Profiling relied on immunoSEQ multiplex PCR, and the TCRdb table lists in-frame clones only, not all of them. The sample lists about 100,000 clones, approximately 94% seen once, with about 0.45% in the top ten. The source was CD4+ T cells from blood, collected before the transplant. The receptor comes from a human donor who received a combined kidney and bone marrow transplant. The J gene is TRBJ1-2, the V gene TRBV7-2, with 7 bases fitting TRBD1. The CDR3 sequence: CASSLNRGNNYGYTF. The DNA for the CDR3 is TGTGCCAGCAGCTTGAACAGGGGTAATAACTATGGCTACACCTTC.